This TCR beta chain was recovered during a study of blood T cell repertoires in COVID-19. In the study overall: The origin of the acute and convalescent COVID-19 samples was the United States, Italy and Spain. Nucleic acid was either cDNA or gDNA, and it came from T cells, B-cell-depleted T cells, or PBMCs.

Original processing methods: By means of reference gene primer amplification, nucleated cell counts were estimated. Profiled with immunoSEQ multiplex PCR; TCRdb holds only in-frame clones, not every one. V, J and clone size are those of that table, while D and trimming were read from the DNA. The repertoire consists of approximately 50,000 clones, with around 80% occurring once and the leading ten covering under 30%. In its sample, this clone was seen once. CDR1 is SEHNR and CDR2 is FQNEAQ in the germline V gene (reference sequence). The CDR3 extends over 15 amino acids. Unmatched junction bases numbered 10, after V lost 3 bases and J lost 7 bases.

Source material: peripheral blood. This sequence was found in a man aged 65 to 79 with acute or convalescent COVID-19. The rearrangement uses TRBV7-9 and TRBJ1-2; 8 bases are shared with TRBD1. The CDR3 DNA follows: TGTGCCAGCAGCTTTCCCCAGGGGGCTATTAGTGGCTACACCTTC. Protein sequence: CASSFPQGAISGYTF.